The table lists the clone carrying this TCR beta chain with many counts. What it binds is not known. This record comes from a study of T cells in Graves' hyperthyroidism and ophthalmopathy. Whole-study results and caveats: Most expanded thyroid clonotypes above 0.001 recurred in blood.

The germline CDR1 and CDR2 sequences are MNHEY and SVGEGT. The length of the CDR3 is 15 residues. Trimming took 2 bases from V and 1 from J, leaving 8 bases between them. Using RNA transcripts as the source, TCR beta CDR3 regions were amplified. The HTBI primer set was used in a first-round RT-PCR of the TCR CDR3. TCRdb called the multiplex PCR reads again in MiXCR, with one record for every CDR3 protein. This sample has under 400,000 distinct CDR3 sequences, with about 20% found just once. This sequence was found in a woman between 50 and 59 years old with Graves' hyperthyroidism. Material for sequencing was blood. This rearrangement joins TRBV6-2 or TRBV6-3 to TRBJ2-2; either TRBD1 or TRBD2 may fit D (5 bases each). The CDR3, as DNA: TGTGCCAGCAGTTACGGGACGCAGAACACCGGGGAGCTGTTTTTT. It is translated as CASSYGTQNTGELFF.